This T cell receptor (beta chain) derives from a study of intratumoral heterogeneity in liver cancer. Regarding the study in general: Across the full approximately 15-patient cohort, most patients were male and a median age of around 64 years was recorded. The study combined RNA-seq, DNA sequencing, TCR-seq and SNP array data from multiple regions of hepatocellular carcinoma specimens to study intratumor heterogeneity. Of the roughly 70 multiregional samples collected from about 15 HCC patients in the overall cohort, roughly 51 were tumoral regions and about 20 were adjacent nontumoral regions. General conclusions and limits of the study: A relatively low patient number and under-sampled tumor-infiltrating lymphocyte representation were acknowledged by the authors as limitations.

Every patient had early-stage hepatocellular carcinoma and went to surgical resection without receiving any prior therapy. None of the sampled areas showed macroscopic evidence of necrosis or hemorrhage. TCR sequencing (ImmunoSeq) was performed on multiple regions from two patients. Frozen resection tissue samples were collected at a distance of at least 1 cm from each other. The N label marked samples taken from nontumoral liver tissue adjacent to the tumor. Genomic DNA was extracted from bulk tissue using the DNeasy blood and tissue kit. V and J are truncated by 2 bases and 0 bases respectively, leaving an intervening sequence of 14 bases. Including the terminal cysteine and phenylalanine, the CDR3 comprises 17 residues. The kept DNA is CDR3 alone, 51 bases in frame from the first base. According to the germline V gene, CDR1 reads MRHNA and CDR2 reads SNTAGT. Using the immunoSEQ assay, the TCR beta chain CDR3 regions were sequenced from genomic DNA. Rearranged VDJ segments were amplified with primers annealing to V and J segments. Processing in the source paper ran as follows. The ImmunoSeq Analyzer software was used to calculate clonality and richness metrics. Differentially abundant clones between regions were identified using Fisher's exact test plus a beta-binomial method for added stringency. Entries here come from immuneACCESS through TCRdb and include only in-frame sequences with V and J called. Some clones fail to appear in such tables; in the studies checked, an unresolved V gene covers under half of the shortfall, and the cause of the remainder is unknown. V, J and clone size reflect that table, while D and trimming were determined from the DNA. This sample comprises some 21,000 clones, 73% of them detected only once. The ten top clones hold 15% to 20% of the sample.

Turning to this clone: The antigen it binds to is not known. No base quality information exists; no much larger clone differs at one position.

Here the sequenced sample was tumor-adjacent normal tissue, taken before any cancer treatment. This sequence originates from a woman in her seventies with hepatocellular carcinoma. The chain is made from TRBV6-4 and TRBJ1-3, with no confident D gene call. The sequenced DNA is TGTGCCAGCAGTGACGGGGTGAGGTGTATCTCTGGAAACACCATATATTTT. Its product reads: CASSDGVRCISGNTIYF.